A selection of T cell receptor beta chains follows, all from one sample in a study of control samples from healthy donors and cancer patients. Assay: immunoSEQ multiplex PCR; the TCRdb copy retains only in-frame clones and omits some. Among about 100,000 clones listed, approximately 82% were seen once. The sequenced sample was blood. These receptors were obtained from a man aged 18 to 29 in good health. The CDR3 runs from the conserved cysteine through the conserved F or W. Each record gives: D gene, clone size, J gene, V gene, CDR3 DNA, CDR3 protein. D genes are given only for firm matches. Part of the rows lack a size; the others show once, few, many or a class for expanded clones.

D gene: .
clone size: .
J gene: TRBJ1-1
V gene: TRBV6-5
CDR3 DNA: TGTGCCAGCAGCCCCGACCGGGACTTACCCGAAGCTTTCTTT
CDR3 protein: CASSPDRDLPEAFF

D gene: .
clone size: .
J gene: TRBJ2-6
V gene: TRBV9
CDR3 DNA: TGTGCCAGCAGCGTAGGTCTGGGGGCAGCTGGGGCCAACGTCCTGACTTTC
CDR3 protein: CASSVGLGAAGANVLTF

D gene: .
clone size: few
J gene: TRBJ1-2
V gene: TRBV12-3/TRBV12-4
CDR3 DNA: TGTGCCAGCAGGGGGAGGGGGAACTATGGCTACACCTTC
CDR3 protein: CASRGRGNYGYTF

D gene: .
clone size: few
J gene: TRBJ1-6
V gene: TRBV25-1
CDR3 DNA: TGTGCCAGCAGTGACCTCAGGTCCCTCCACTTT
CDR3 protein: CASSDLRSLHF

D gene: TRBD2
clone size: once
J gene: TRBJ2-7
V gene: TRBV11-2
CDR3 DNA: TGTGCCAGCAGCTCCGTCCGGGGGGAGGGGGAGCAGTACTTC
CDR3 protein: CASSSVRGEGEQYF

D gene: TRBD1
clone size: few
J gene: TRBJ1-2
V gene: TRBV5-6
CDR3 DNA: TGTGCCAGCAGCTTCGACAGGGCTGGCTATGGCTACACCTTC
CDR3 protein: CASSFDRAGYGYTF

D gene: .
clone size: .
J gene: TRBJ1-2
V gene: TRBV3-1/TRBV3-2
CDR3 DNA: TGTGCCAGCAGCCAAGATCAACCGGTCCGGGGGTCAGGTGGCTACACCTTC
CDR3 protein: CASSQDQPVRGSGGYTF

D gene: .
clone size: .
J gene: TRBJ2-6
V gene: TRBV12-5
CDR3 DNA: TGTGCTAGTGGTCTCTCTTGGGGCTCTGGGGCCAACGTCCTGACTTTC
CDR3 protein: CASGLSWGSGANVLTF

D gene: .
clone size: once
J gene: TRBJ1-1
V gene: TRBV4-1
CDR3 DNA: TGCGCCAGCAGCCAAGCGAGAGGGAAAGCAAACACTGAAGCTTTCTTT
CDR3 protein: CASSQARGKANTEAFF

D gene: TRBD1
clone size: .
J gene: TRBJ2-2
V gene: TRBV5-1
CDR3 DNA: TGCGCCAGCAGCCTACTACCCTCGACAGGGACCGGGGAGCTGTTTTTT
CDR3 protein: CASSLLPSTGTGELFF

D gene: .
clone size: .
J gene: TRBJ1-1
V gene: TRBV27
CDR3 DNA: TGTGCCAGCCGAGTGGGGCCCATGAACACTGAAGCTTTCTTT
CDR3 protein: CASRVGPMNTEAFF

D gene: .
clone size: .
J gene: TRBJ2-1
V gene: TRBV19
CDR3 DNA: TGTGCCAGTAGTTTGGGGCTAGCTGGTTCCAATGAGCAGTTCTTC
CDR3 protein: CASSLGLAGSNEQFF

D gene: .
clone size: .
J gene: TRBJ2-2
V gene: TRBV6-5
CDR3 DNA: TGTGCCAGCAGTCGGGGGACAGCGAACACCGGGGAGCTGTTTTTT
CDR3 protein: CASSRGTANTGELFF

D gene: .
clone size: few
J gene: TRBJ1-4
V gene: TRBV5-4
CDR3 DNA: TGTGCCAGCAGCTTTACAGGCGCAACTAATGAAAAACTGTTTTTT
CDR3 protein: CASSFTGATNEKLFF

D gene: .
clone size: .
J gene: TRBJ1-1
V gene: TRBV27
CDR3 DNA: TGTGCCACCAGACCTCTCTCCGCTAGGAACACTGAAGCTTTCTTT
CDR3 protein: CATRPLSARNTEAFF

D gene: .
clone size: once
J gene: TRBJ1-6
V gene: TRBV7-2
CDR3 DNA: TGTGCCAGCAGCCCTGGGGGCGGGGTTATAGGATCACCCCTCCACTTT
CDR3 protein: CASSPGGGVIGSPLHF

D gene: .
clone size: .
J gene: TRBJ1-1
V gene: TRBV5-1
CDR3 DNA: TGCGCCAGCAGCTATCGGGGAGAGTACACTGAAGCTTTCTTT
CDR3 protein: CASSYRGEYTEAFF

D gene: .
clone size: .
J gene: TRBJ2-5
V gene: TRBV25-1
CDR3 DNA: TGTGCCAGCAGTGCGGACCATTTGGAGACCCAGTACTTC
CDR3 protein: CASSADHLETQYF

D gene: .
clone size: .
J gene: TRBJ1-1
V gene: TRBV6-5
CDR3 DNA: TGTGCCAGCAGTAAGAGGGGTCTGAACACTGAAGCTTTCTTT
CDR3 protein: CASSKRGLNTEAFF

D gene: .
clone size: .
J gene: TRBJ2-5
V gene: TRBV20-1
CDR3 DNA: TGCAGTCTATCCGATCGAGAGACCCAGTACTTC
CDR3 protein: CSLSDRETQYF

D gene: TRBD1
clone size: .
J gene: TRBJ1-1
V gene: TRBV6-6
CDR3 DNA: TGTGCCAGCAGTAAGGGACAGGGGGCTACAAACACTGAAGCTTTCTTT
CDR3 protein: CASSKGQGATNTEAFF

D gene: .
clone size: few
J gene: TRBJ1-1
V gene: TRBV5-4
CDR3 DNA: TGTGCCAGCAGCTTGGGGGCGGGGGGGCCCACTGAAGCTTTCTTT
CDR3 protein: CASSLGAGGPTEAFF

D gene: .
clone size: .
J gene: TRBJ1-1
V gene: TRBV19
CDR3 DNA: TGTGCCAGTAGTATAGACTATTGGGACACCTTTACTTCCCTTATGAACACTGAAGCTTTCTTT
CDR3 protein: CASSIDYWDTFTSLMNTEAFF

D gene: .
clone size: .
J gene: TRBJ1-1
V gene: TRBV11-1
CDR3 DNA: TGTGCCAGCAGCTTAGGAAGGCCAGAAGACGCTTTCTTT
CDR3 protein: CASSLGRPEDAFF

D gene: .
clone size: .
J gene: TRBJ1-1
V gene: TRBV5-6
CDR3 DNA: TGTGCCAGCAGCGAGGACGGGCCCACTGAAGCTTTCTTT
CDR3 protein: CASSEDGPTEAFF

D gene: .
clone size: .
J gene: TRBJ1-1
V gene: TRBV2
CDR3 DNA: TGTGCCAGCAGTTTCTCGAACATGAACACTGAAGCTTTCTTT
CDR3 protein: CASSFSNMNTEAFF

D gene: .
clone size: once
J gene: TRBJ1-2
V gene: TRBV5-5
CDR3 DNA: TGTGCCAGCAGCTTGGCGCGAGTGGATGGCTACACCTTC
CDR3 protein: CASSLARVDGYTF

D gene: TRBD1
clone size: .
J gene: TRBJ2-7
V gene: TRBV9
CDR3 DNA: TGTGCCAGCAGCCCGAGGACAGGGTCAAACTACGAGCAGTACTTC
CDR3 protein: CASSPRTGSNYEQYF

D gene: .
clone size: .
J gene: TRBJ1-2
V gene: TRBV7-2
CDR3 DNA: TGTGCCAGCAGGTCGACAGTGAGGTCCTATGGCTACACCTTC
CDR3 protein: CASRSTVRSYGYTF

D gene: TRBD1
clone size: .
J gene: TRBJ1-1
V gene: TRBV7-2
CDR3 DNA: TGTGCCAGCAGCTCCCAGGGGGTGGACACTGAAGCTTTCTTT
CDR3 protein: CASSSQGVDTEAFF

D gene: .
clone size: .
J gene: TRBJ2-2
V gene: TRBV6-5
CDR3 DNA: TGTGCCAGCAAGTGGTCAAGGGTCACCGGGGAGCTGTTTTTT
CDR3 protein: CASKWSRVTGELFF

D gene: .
clone size: .
J gene: TRBJ1-1
V gene: TRBV9
CDR3 DNA: TGTGCCAGCAGCGTAGGTCGGGGTGGGGACACTGAAGCTTTCTTT
CDR3 protein: CASSVGRGGDTEAFF

D gene: .
clone size: once
J gene: TRBJ2-1
V gene: TRBV6-5
CDR3 DNA: TGTGCCAGCAGGCCGGCCCACTGGGACAATGAGCAGTTCTTC
CDR3 protein: CASRPAHWDNEQFF

D gene: .
clone size: .
J gene: TRBJ1-2
V gene: TRBV7-2
CDR3 DNA: TGTGCCAGCAGCTTAGTAGGGGCTAACTATGGCTACACCTTC
CDR3 protein: CASSLVGANYGYTF

D gene: .
clone size: .
J gene: TRBJ1-3
V gene: TRBV30
CDR3 DNA: TGTGCCTGGAGTGTACGCCAGGTTCGTACCAACTCTGGTAGAAACACCATATATTTT
CDR3 protein: CAWSVRQVRTNSGRNTIYF

D gene: .
clone size: few
J gene: TRBJ1-5
V gene: TRBV3-1/TRBV3-2
CDR3 DNA: TGTGCCAGCAGCCAATCCAGGGCCAATCAGCCCCAGCATTTT
CDR3 protein: CASSQSRANQPQHF

D gene: .
clone size: .
J gene: TRBJ2-1
V gene: TRBV7-9
CDR3 DNA: TGTGCCAGCATCCCTTTGACGGGTGAGCAGTTCTTC
CDR3 protein: CASIPLTGEQFF

D gene: .
clone size: .
J gene: TRBJ2-3
V gene: TRBV2
CDR3 DNA: TGTGCCAGCGCTTATCTAGCGAGGGGCACAGATACGCAGTATTTT
CDR3 protein: CASAYLARGTDTQYF

D gene: TRBD1
clone size: .
J gene: TRBJ1-1
V gene: TRBV2
CDR3 DNA: TGTGCCAGCAGTCCGACAGGGGGCTTCACTGAAGCTTTCTTT
CDR3 protein: CASSPTGGFTEAFF

D gene: .
clone size: once
J gene: TRBJ1-1
V gene: TRBV30
CDR3 DNA: TGTGCCTGGGCCAAGGGGTCCGGTACAGCTTTCTTT
CDR3 protein: CAWAKGSGTAFF

D gene: TRBD2
clone size: .
J gene: TRBJ2-1
V gene: TRBV11-1
CDR3 DNA: TGTGCCAGCAGCCCCTGGACTAGCGGGGGAATTGATGAGCAGTTCTTC
CDR3 protein: CASSPWTSGGIDEQFF

D gene: .
clone size: .
J gene: TRBJ1-5
V gene: TRBV4-3
CDR3 DNA: TGCGCCAGCAGCCAAGATTGGGTTAATCAGCCCCAGCATTTT
CDR3 protein: CASSQDWVNQPQHF

D gene: TRBD1
clone size: few
J gene: TRBJ2-7
V gene: TRBV30
CDR3 DNA: TGTGCCTGGTCGGACAGGGGGCTCGAGCAGTACTTC
CDR3 protein: CAWSDRGLEQYF

D gene: .
clone size: .
J gene: TRBJ2-2
V gene: TRBV4-1
CDR3 DNA: TGCGCCAGCAGCCAAGAATTGTTGCAGGGTATGACCGGGGAGCTGTTTTTT
CDR3 protein: CASSQELLQGMTGELFF

D gene: TRBD2
clone size: .
J gene: TRBJ2-1
V gene: TRBV6-2/TRBV6-3
CDR3 DNA: TGTGCCAGCAGTCGACTAGCGGATTACAATGAGCAGTTCTTC
CDR3 protein: CASSRLADYNEQFF